Presented here are 17 T cell receptor beta chains from one specimen sequenced in a study of neurological immune-mediated disorders. TCRdb itself ran the 5' RACE reads through MiXCR, one entry per CDR3 protein. This sample carries about 120,000 distinct CDR3 sequences, roughly 3.1% of them seen once, and the ten largest clones take over 1%. Specimen: PBMCs. These receptor sequences come from a woman in her 30s with multiple sclerosis.

This clonotype was seen many times. V and J are TRBV2 and TRBJ2-7; D gene uncertain. Trimming shortened V by 5 bases and J by 6 bases, and 5 bases separated the two germline ends. Germline lookup yields CDR1 SNHLY and CDR2 FYNNEI. The CDR3 is 10 residues long. The CDR3 bases are TGTGCCAGCAGTCAAATCGAGCAGTACTTC. Residues: CASSQIEQYF.

This clonotype was picked up many times. The V call is TRBV11-3, the J call TRBJ2-1; tentative D call: TRBD2 (6 bases). From germline, CDR1 is SGHNT and CDR2 YENEEA. Trimming pared 0 bases from V and 8 bases from J, leaving 14 bases between. This CDR3 is built from 15 residues. The CDR3 spells CASSLDGGGPDEQFF. The CDR3 nucleotides are TGTGCCAGCAGCTTAGACGGGGGAGGTCCCGATGAGCAGTTCTTC. Based on the CDR3 plus reference TRBV11-3 and TRBJ2-1, the full variable domain is EAGVVQSPRYKIIEKKQPVAFWCNPISGHNTLYWYLQNLGQGPELLIRYENEEAVDDSQLPKDRFSAERLKGVDSTLKIQPAELGDSAVYLCASSLDGGGPDEQFFGPGTRLTVL.

This clonotype was observed at least ten times. The rearrangement joins TRBV20-1 to TRBJ2-1; TRBD2 aligns across 9 bases. Germline assignment: CDR1 DFQATT and CDR2 SNEGSKA (reference sequence). This CDR3 contains 14 residues. Losses at the gene ends were 4 bases for V and 10 bases for J; bases not matched to a gene: 11. CDR3 sequence reads: CSAKGLAHRREQFF. The CDR3 DNA reads as TGCAGTGCTAAAGGACTAGCGCACCGTCGGGAGCAGTTCTTC.

This clonotype appeared many times. The rearrangement uses TRBV7-8 and TRBJ2-7; D possibly corresponds to TRBD1 (6 bases). The CDR3 is 13 residues long. V shed 5 bases and J shed 2 bases, with 10 bases lying between them. Germline V gene sequence: CDR1 SGHVS, CDR2 FQNEAQ. CDR3 residues: CASSIGQTYEQYF. Here the CDR3 DNA reads TGTGCCAGCAGCATCGGACAGACCTACGAGCAGTACTTC.

This clonotype came up many times. V is TRBV5-1 and J is TRBJ2-2, with D possibly being TRBD2 (5 bases). Per the germline V gene, CDR1 is SGHRS and CDR2 is YFSETQ. Trimming removed 0 bases at V and 3 bases at J, with 9 bases between. The CDR3 is 15 amino acids. The CDR3 loop is CASSLDPGYTGELFF. As DNA, the CDR3 is TGCGCCAGCAGCTTGGATCCGGGGTACACCGGGGAGCTGTTTTTT.

In this sample, this clonotype turned up many times. This chain links TRBV9 with TRBJ2-1; 9 nucleotides match TRBD2. J lost 1 base, V lost 3 bases, and 2 bases had no gene match. CDR1 and CDR2 from the germline V gene are SGDLS and YYNGEE. CDR3 length: 15 residues. CDR3 protein: CASSGGGGSYNEQFF. For the CDR3, the DNA is TGTGCCAGCAGCGGCGGGGGGGGTTCCTACAATGAGCAGTTCTTC. Using reference TRBV9 and TRBJ2-1 for the parts outside the CDR3, the full variable domain is DSGVTQTPKHLITATGQRVTLRCSPRSGDLSVYWYQQSLDQGLQFLIQYYNGEERAKGNILERFSAQQFPDLHSELNLSSLELGDSALYFCASSGGGGSYNEQFFGPGTRLTVL.

Concerning this clonotype: This could be a read error, since a much larger clone is one nucleotide away. J is TRBJ2-7 and V is TRBV20-1, with a tentative D call TRBD2 (5 bases). CDR3 length: 15 amino acids. The V end lost 5 bases, the J end lost 2 bases, and 19 bases lay between the germline ends. Germline V gene lookup returns CDR1 DFQATT and CDR2 SNEGSKA (reference sequence). The CDR3 sequence: CSAGIEGIQTYEQYF. DNA for the CDR3: TGCAGTGCTGGCATCGAGGGAATACAAACCTACGAGCAGTACTTC.

The sample holds many counts of this clonotype. The gene calls are TRBV20-1 and TRBJ2-7, with D unresolved. Germline V lookup: CDR1 DFQATT, CDR2 SNEGSKA (reference sequence). The CDR3 loop spans 13 amino acids. V gave up 3 bases and J gave up 4 bases, with 13 bases separating them. The CDR3 sequence is CSASVPFNYEQYF. CDR3 sequence (DNA): TGCAGTGCTAGCGTGCCTTTCAATTACGAGCAGTACTTC.

This clonotype was picked up many times. J is TRBJ2-7 and V is TRBV20-1, with TRBD2 matching over 9 bases. Germline CDR1 DFQATT, CDR2 SNEGSKA (reference sequence). The length of the CDR3 is 14 residues. Trimming removed 0 bases from V and 3 bases from J; junction bases left unmatched: 3. CDR3 nucleotide sequence: TGCAGTGCTAGAGAGGCGGGAGGGCTCTACGAGCAGTACTTC. Its translation: CSAREAGGLYEQYF.

Many counts were recorded for this clonotype. The V and J genes are TRBV5-1 and TRBJ1-1, with a weak D call TRBD1 (6 bases). This CDR3 comprises 15 residues. Trimming cost V 0 bases and J 1 base, with 10 bases left between them. CDR1 is SGHRS, CDR2 YFSETQ, per germline. CDR3 loop: CASSLGQARNTEAFF. In DNA form, the CDR3 reads TGCGCCAGCAGCTTGGGACAGGCAAGGAACACTGAAGCTTTCTTT.

In its sample, this clonotype was seen many times. The CDR3 region is CASSPDAASYEQYF. CDR3 in DNA: TGCGCCAGCAGCCCGGACGCGGCATCCTACGAGCAGTACTTC. The chain links TRBV5-1 to TRBJ2-7; no definite D call. This CDR3 region has 14 residues. V lost 4 bases, J lost 1 base, and 12 bases lay in between. CDR1 is SGHRS, CDR2 YFSETQ, per germline.

This clonotype occurred many times. The rearrangement links TRBV20-1 to TRBJ1-2, with 9 bases lining up with TRBD1. The ends lost 3 bases at V and 2 bases at J; junction bases unmatched: 4. The CDR3 length is 14 residues. Germline assignment: CDR1 DFQATT and CDR2 SNEGSKA (reference sequence). The CDR3, as DNA: TGCAGTGCTAGTACCGGGACAGGGAACTATGGCTACACCTTC. Translated, it gives CSASTGTGNYGYTF.

This clonotype was detected ten times or more. The chain is built from TRBV20-1 and TRBJ1-5, with TRBD1 identical over 8 bases. The CDR3 loop spans 16 amino acids. CDR1 DFQATT and CDR2 SNEGSKA come from the germline V gene (reference sequence). V was pared by 4 bases and J by 3 bases, with 11 bases of the junction left unmatched. CDR3 sequence (DNA): TGCAGTGCTATTAGGACAGGGAAGAGCCACAATCAGCCCCAGCATTTT. It translates to CSAIRTGKSHNQPQHF.

This clonotype was detected ten times or more. This chain connects TRBV20-1 to TRBJ2-7; D is unclear. CDR1 and CDR2 from the germline V gene are DFQATT and SNEGSKA (reference sequence). The CDR3 contains 13 residues. Trimming took off 3 bases at V and 2 bases at J, with 11 bases between the two ends. DNA for the CDR3: TGCAGTGCTAGGATCAAGTATACCTACGAGCAGTACTTC. Its translation is CSARIKYTYEQYF.

This clonotype was counted many times. V is TRBV7-7 and J is TRBJ2-3, with TRBD2 identical over 9 bases. CDR3 length: 14 amino acids. CDR1 is SSHAT and CDR2 is FNYEAQ in the germline V gene (reference sequence). The J segment lost 5 bases and the V segment lost 5 bases, leaving 5 bases of the junction unmatched. The CDR3 region is CASSRLLAGDTQYF. The CDR3 DNA is TGTGCCAGCAGCAGACTACTAGCGGGAGATACGCAGTATTTT. Combining the CDR3 with reference TRBV7-7 and TRBJ2-3 gives the whole variable domain GAGVSQSPRYKVTKRGQDVTLRCDPISSHATLYWYQQALGQGPEFLTYFNYEAQPDKSGLPSDRFSAERPEGSISTLTIQRTEQRDSAMYRCASSRLLAGDTQYFGPGTRLTVL.

In its sample, this clonotype was seen many times. This chain uses TRBV7-2 with TRBJ1-6; D uncertain. V lost 0 bases and J 9 bases, leaving 9 bases between the germline ends. This CDR3 has 14 residues. Germline V lookup: CDR1 SGHTA, CDR2 FQGNSA. The DNA for the CDR3 is TGTGCCAGCAGCTTAGCGCTGGGGTTTTCACCCCTCCACTTT. Protein sequence: CASSLALGFSPLHF. The whole variable domain, filled in from reference TRBV7-2 and TRBJ1-6, reads GAGVSQSPSNKVTEKGKDVELRCDPISGHTALYWYRQSLGQGLEFLIYFQGNSAPDKSGLPSDRFSAERTGGSVSTLTIQRTQQEDSAVYLCASSLALGFSPLHFGNGTRLTVT.

The J gene is TRBJ2-7, the V gene TRBV5-1; D unclear. V gave up 0 bases and J gave up 7 bases, with 14 bases separating them. Germline V CDR1 and CDR2: SGHRS, YFSETQ. The length of the CDR3 is 14 residues. The CDR3 coding sequence is TGCGCCAGCAGCTTGGAGACGGGCGCGCGGGAGCAGTACTTC. Translating it yields CASSLETGAREQYF.